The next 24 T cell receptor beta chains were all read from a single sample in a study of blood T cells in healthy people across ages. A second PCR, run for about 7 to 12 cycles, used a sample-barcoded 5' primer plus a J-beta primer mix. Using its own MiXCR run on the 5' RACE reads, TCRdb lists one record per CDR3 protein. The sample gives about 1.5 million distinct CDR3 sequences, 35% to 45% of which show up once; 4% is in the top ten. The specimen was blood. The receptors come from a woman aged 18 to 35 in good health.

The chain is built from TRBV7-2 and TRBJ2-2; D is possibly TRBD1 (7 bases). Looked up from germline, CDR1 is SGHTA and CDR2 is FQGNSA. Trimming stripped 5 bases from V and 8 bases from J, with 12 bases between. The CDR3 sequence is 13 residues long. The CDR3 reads CASSPRGEGELFF. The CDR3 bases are TGTGCCAGCAGCCCCAGGGGGGAAGGGGAGCTGTTTTTT.

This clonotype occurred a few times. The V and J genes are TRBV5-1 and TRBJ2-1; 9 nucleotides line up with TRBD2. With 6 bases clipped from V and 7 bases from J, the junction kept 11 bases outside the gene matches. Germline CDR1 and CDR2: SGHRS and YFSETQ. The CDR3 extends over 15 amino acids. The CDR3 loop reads CASKPAGLASNEQFF. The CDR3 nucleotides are TGCGCCAGCAAACCTGCCGGACTAGCGAGTAATGAGCAGTTCTTC.

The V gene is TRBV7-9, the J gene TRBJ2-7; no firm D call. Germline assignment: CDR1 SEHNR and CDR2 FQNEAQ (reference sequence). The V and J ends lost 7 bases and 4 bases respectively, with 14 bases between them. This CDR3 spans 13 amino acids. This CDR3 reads CASTLPTGYEQYF. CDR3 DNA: TGTGCCAGCACCCTACCAACCGGATACGAGCAGTACTTC.

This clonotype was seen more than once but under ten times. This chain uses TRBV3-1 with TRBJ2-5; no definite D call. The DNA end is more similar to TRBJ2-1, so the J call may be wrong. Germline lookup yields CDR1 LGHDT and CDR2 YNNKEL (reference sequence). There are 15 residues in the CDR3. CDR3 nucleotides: TGTGCCAGCAGCCAAGATCTTCAGCGACAAGAGACCCAGTTCTTC. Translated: CASSQDLQRQETQFF.

The CDR3 here is CSARLKGPYNEQFF. CDR3 in DNA: TGCAGTGCTAGGCTGAAGGGACCTTACAATGAGCAGTTCTTC. The gene calls are TRBV20-1 and TRBJ2-1; D is possibly TRBD1 or TRBD2 (5 bases each). Germline V gene sequence: CDR1 DFQATT, CDR2 SNEGSKA (reference sequence). This CDR3 is 14 amino acids long. V was pared by 3 bases and J by 4 bases, with 13 bases between.

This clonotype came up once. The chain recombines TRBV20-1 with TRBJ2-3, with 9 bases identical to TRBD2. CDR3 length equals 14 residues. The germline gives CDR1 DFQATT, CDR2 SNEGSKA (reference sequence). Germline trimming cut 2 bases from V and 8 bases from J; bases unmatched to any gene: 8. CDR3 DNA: TGCAGTGCTAGACTAGCGGGGTCTAAAGGTACGCAGTATTTT. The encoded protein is CSARLAGSKGTQYF.

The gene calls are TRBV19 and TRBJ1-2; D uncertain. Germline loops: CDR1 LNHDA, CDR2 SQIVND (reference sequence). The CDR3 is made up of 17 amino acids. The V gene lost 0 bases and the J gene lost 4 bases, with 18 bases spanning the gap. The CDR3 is CASSIDLSHIRAYGYTF. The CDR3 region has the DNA TGTGCCAGTAGTATAGATCTGAGCCACATAAGGGCCTATGGCTACACCTTC. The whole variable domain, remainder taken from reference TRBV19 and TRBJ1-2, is DGGITQSPKYLFRKEGQNVTLSCEQNLNHDAMYWYRQDPGQGLRLIYYSQIVNDFQKGDIAEGYSVSREKKESFPLTVTSAQKNPTAFYLCASSIDLSHIRAYGYTFGSGTRLTVV.

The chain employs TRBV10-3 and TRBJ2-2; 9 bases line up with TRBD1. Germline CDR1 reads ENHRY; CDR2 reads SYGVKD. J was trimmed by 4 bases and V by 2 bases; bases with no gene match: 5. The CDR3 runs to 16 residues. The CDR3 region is CAISEGQGRRTGELFF. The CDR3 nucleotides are TGTGCCATCAGTGAGGGACAGGGGAGGCGCACCGGGGAGCTGTTTTTT.

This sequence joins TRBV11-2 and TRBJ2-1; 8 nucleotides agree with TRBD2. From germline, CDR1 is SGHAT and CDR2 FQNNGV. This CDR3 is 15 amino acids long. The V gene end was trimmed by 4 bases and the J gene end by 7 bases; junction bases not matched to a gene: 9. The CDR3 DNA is TGTGCCAGCAGCTCAATCGGGACTAGTGTTAATGAGCAGTTCTTC. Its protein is CASSSIGTSVNEQFF.

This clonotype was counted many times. The CDR3 loop is CASSVEGPNTQYF. The CDR3 nucleotides are TGTGCCAGCAGCGTAGAGGGTCCCAATACGCAGTATTTT. The V and J genes are TRBV9 and TRBJ2-3; no definite D call. CDR1 is SGDLS, CDR2 YYNGEE, per germline. The V end lost 0 bases, the J end lost 7 bases, and 9 bases lay between the germline ends. The CDR3 sequence is 13 residues long.

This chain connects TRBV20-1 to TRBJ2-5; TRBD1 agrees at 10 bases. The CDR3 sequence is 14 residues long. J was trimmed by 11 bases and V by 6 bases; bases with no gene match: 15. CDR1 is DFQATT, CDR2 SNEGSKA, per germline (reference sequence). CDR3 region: CSAPGQGTYNEQYF. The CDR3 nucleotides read TGCAGTGCACCGGGACAGGGGACATACAATGAGCAGTACTTC.

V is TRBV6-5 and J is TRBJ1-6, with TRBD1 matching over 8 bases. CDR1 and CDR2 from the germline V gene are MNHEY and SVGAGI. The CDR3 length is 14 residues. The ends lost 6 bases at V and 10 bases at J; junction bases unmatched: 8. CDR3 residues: CASSADRGGSPLHF. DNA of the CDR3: TGTGCCAGCAGCGCCGACAGGGGCGGGTCACCCCTCCACTTT.

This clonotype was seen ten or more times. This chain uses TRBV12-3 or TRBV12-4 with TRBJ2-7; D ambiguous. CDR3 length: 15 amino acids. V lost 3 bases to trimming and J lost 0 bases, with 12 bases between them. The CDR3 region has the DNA TGTGCCAGCAGTTTCTCCGCCGACAACTCCTACGAGCAGTACTTC. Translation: CASSFSADNSYEQYF.

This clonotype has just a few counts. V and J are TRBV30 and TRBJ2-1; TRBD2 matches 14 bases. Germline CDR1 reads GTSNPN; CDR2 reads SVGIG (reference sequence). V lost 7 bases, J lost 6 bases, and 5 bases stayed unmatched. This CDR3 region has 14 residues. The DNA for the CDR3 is TGTGCCTCCCGACTAGCGGGAGGGACCAATGAGCAGTTCTTC. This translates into CASRLAGGTNEQFF.

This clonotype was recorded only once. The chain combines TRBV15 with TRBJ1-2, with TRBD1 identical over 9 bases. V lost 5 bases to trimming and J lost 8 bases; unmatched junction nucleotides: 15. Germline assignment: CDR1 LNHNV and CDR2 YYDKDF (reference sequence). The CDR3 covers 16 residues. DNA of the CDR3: TGTGCCACCAGCCCTACCGGGACAGGGATATCGGAAGGCTACACCTTC. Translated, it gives CATSPTGTGISEGYTF. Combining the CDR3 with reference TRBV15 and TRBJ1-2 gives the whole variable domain DAMVIQNPRYQVTQFGKPVTLSCSQTLNHNVMYWYQQKSSQAPKLLFHYYDKDFNNEADTPDNFQSRRPNTSFCFLDIRSPGLGDTAMYLCATSPTGTGISEGYTFGSGTRLTVV.

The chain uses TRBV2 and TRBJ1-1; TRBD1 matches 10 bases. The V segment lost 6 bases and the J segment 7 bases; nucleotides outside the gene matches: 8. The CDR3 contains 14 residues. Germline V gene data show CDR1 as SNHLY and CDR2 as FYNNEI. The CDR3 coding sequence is TGTGCCAGCAGCGCGACAGGGGGCGTAGGTGAAGCTTTCTTT. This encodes CASSATGGVGEAFF.

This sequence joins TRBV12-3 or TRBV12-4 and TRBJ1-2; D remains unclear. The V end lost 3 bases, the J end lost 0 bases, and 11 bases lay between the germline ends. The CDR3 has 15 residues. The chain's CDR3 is CASSFRNEANYGYTF. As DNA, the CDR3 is TGTGCCAGCAGTTTTAGGAACGAGGCTAACTATGGCTACACCTTC.

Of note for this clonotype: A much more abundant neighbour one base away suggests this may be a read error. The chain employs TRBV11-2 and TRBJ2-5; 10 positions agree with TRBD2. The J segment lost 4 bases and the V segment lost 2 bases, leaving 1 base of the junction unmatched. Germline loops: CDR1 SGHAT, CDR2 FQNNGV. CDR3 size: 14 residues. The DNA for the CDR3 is TGTGCCAGCAGCTTAACTAGCGGGACAGAGACCCAGTACTTC. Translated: CASSLTSGTETQYF. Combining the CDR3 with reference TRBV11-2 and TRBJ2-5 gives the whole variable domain EAGVAQSPRYKIIEKRQSVAFWCNPISGHATLYWYQQILGQGPKLLIQFQNNGVVDDSQLPKDRFSAERLKGVDSTLKIQPAKLEDSAVYLCASSLTSGTETQYFGPGTRLLVL.

In DNA, the CDR3 is TGCAGTGCAATAACTAGCGGGGGGAAGCGTAGGGAGCAGTACTTC. Protein sequence: CSAITSGGKRREQYF. This chain links TRBV20-1 with TRBJ2-7; the match to TRBD2 covers 12 bases. The CDR3 has 15 amino acids. After removal of 6 bases from V and 7 bases from J, the junction contained 13 bases not matched to a gene. Germline CDR1 reads DFQATT; CDR2 reads SNEGSKA (reference sequence).

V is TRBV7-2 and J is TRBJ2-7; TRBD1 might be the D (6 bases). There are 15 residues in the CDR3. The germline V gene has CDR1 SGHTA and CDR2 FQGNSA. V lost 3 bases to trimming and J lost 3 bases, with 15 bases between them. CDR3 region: CASSFPGTKGYEQYF. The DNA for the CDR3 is TGTGCCAGCAGCTTCCCCGGGACAAAGGGCTACGAGCAGTACTTC.

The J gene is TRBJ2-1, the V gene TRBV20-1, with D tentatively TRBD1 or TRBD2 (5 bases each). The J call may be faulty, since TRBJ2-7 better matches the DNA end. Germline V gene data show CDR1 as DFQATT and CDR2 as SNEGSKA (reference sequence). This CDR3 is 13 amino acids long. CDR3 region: CSARGDVYNEQYF. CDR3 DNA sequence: TGCAGTGCTAGAGGGGACGTCTACAATGAGCAGTACTTC.

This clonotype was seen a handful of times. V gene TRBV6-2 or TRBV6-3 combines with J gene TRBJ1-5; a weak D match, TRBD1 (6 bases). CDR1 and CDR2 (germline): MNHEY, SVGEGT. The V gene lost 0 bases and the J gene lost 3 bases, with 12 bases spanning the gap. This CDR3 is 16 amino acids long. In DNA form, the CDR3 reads TGTGCCAGCAGTTACTCTACACGGACAGCCAATCAGCCCCAGCATTTT. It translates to CASSYSTRTANQPQHF.

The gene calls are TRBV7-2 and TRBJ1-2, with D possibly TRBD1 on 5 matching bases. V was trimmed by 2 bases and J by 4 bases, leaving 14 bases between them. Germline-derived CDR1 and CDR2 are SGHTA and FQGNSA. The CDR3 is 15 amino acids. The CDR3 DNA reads TGTGCCAGCAGCTTACAGGGATCTAATACCTATGGCTACACCTTC. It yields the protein CASSLQGSNTYGYTF.

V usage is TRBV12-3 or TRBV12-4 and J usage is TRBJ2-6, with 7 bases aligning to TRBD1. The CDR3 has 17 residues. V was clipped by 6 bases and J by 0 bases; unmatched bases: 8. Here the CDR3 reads CASSFGTVASGANVLTF. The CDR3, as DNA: TGTGCCAGCAGCTTCGGGACAGTCGCCTCTGGGGCCAACGTCCTGACTTTC.